The 27 T cell receptor beta chains below were found in one sample sequenced in a study of blood T cell repertoires in COVID-19. TCRdb keeps only in-frame clones here, not all; method: immunoSEQ multiplex PCR. The sample gives around 70,000 clones, 88% of which show up once; under 6% is in the top ten. Specimen: peripheral blood. These receptor sequences come from a human donor in a cohort sampled during active COVID-19.

The CDR3 region is CASSLEGLAAYNEQFF. CDR3 DNA sequence: TGTGCCAGCAGCTTGGAAGGACTAGCGGCCTACAATGAGCAGTTCTTC. This chain joins TRBV5-5 and TRBJ2-1; 10 nucleotides line up with TRBD2. The ends lost 0 bases at V and 2 bases at J; junction bases unmatched: 2. The CDR3 runs to 16 residues. Germline assignment: CDR1 SGHKS and CDR2 YYEKEE (reference sequence). The full variable domain, completed using reference TRBV5-5 and TRBJ2-1, is DAGVTQSPTHLIKTRGQQVTLRCSPISGHKSVSWYQQVLGQGPQFIFQYYEKEERGRGNFPDRFSARQFPNYSSELNVNALLLGDSALYLCASSLEGLAAYNEQFFGPGTRLTVL.

The rearrangement joins TRBV5-6 to TRBJ1-1; 9 nucleotides agree with TRBD1. The CDR3 covers 14 residues. Germline CDR1 reads SGHDT; CDR2 reads YYEEEE. Germline trimming cut 4 bases from V and 10 bases from J; bases unmatched to any gene: 11. The CDR3 DNA sequence: TGTGCCAGCAGCCCGGACAGGGGCCTTTGGGGAGCTTTCTTT. It specifies CASSPDRGLWGAFF.

The rearrangement uses TRBV7-2 and TRBJ2-3; 8 bases line up with TRBD2. V gave up 6 bases and J gave up 6 bases; unmatched junction bases: 8. CDR3 length equals 14 residues. The germline CDR1 and CDR2 sequences are SGHTA and FQGNSA. The CDR3 reads CASRPRGAQDTQYF. The CDR3 DNA is TGTGCCAGCAGGCCGCGGGGGGCCCAGGATACGCAGTATTTT.

The chain joins TRBV6-1 to TRBJ2-1; maybe TRBD1 (7 bases). The CDR3 contains 15 residues. Germline V lookup: CDR1 MNHNS, CDR2 SASEGT. With 2 bases removed from V and 7 bases from J, the gap between germline ends came to 15 bases. CDR3 sequence reads: CASSEITGEVNEQFF. CDR3 DNA: TGTGCCAGCAGTGAAATAACAGGGGAGGTTAATGAGCAGTTCTTC.

This clone was seen only once. This chain uses TRBV5-1 with TRBJ1-5; D possibly corresponds to TRBD1 (5 bases). Germline CDR1 reads SGHRS; CDR2 reads YFSETQ. CDR3 size: 15 residues. V was trimmed by 4 bases and J by 0 bases, leaving 11 bases between them. This CDR3 is CASSPTGDSNQPQHF. CDR3 nucleotide sequence: TGCGCCAGCAGCCCCACAGGAGATAGCAATCAGCCCCAGCATTTT.

This clone has more than one count but fewer than ten. The gene calls are TRBV6-2 or TRBV6-3 and TRBJ2-2; TRBD1 matches 8 bases. Looked up from germline, CDR1 is MNHEY and CDR2 is SVGEGT. V shed 2 bases, J shed 5 bases, and the junction held 10 bases outside the gene matches. The CDR3 contains 17 residues. This CDR3 reads CASSYLKTGVGTGELFF. The CDR3 nucleotides are TGTGCCAGCAGTTACCTAAAGACAGGGGTGGGGACCGGGGAGCTGTTTTTT.

V is TRBV12-3 or TRBV12-4 and J is TRBJ2-7; a weak D match, TRBD1 (5 bases). V lost 6 bases, J lost 1 base, and 10 bases lay in between. The CDR3 totals 13 residues. CDR3: CASRADRSYEQYF. The CDR3 DNA sequence: TGTGCCAGCAGGGCCGACAGATCCTACGAGCAGTACTTC.

This chain connects TRBV15 to TRBJ2-3; no firm D call. The V end was cut by 1 base, the J end by 0 bases, with 2 bases between. The CDR3 length is 13 residues. CDR1 LNHNV and CDR2 YYDKDF come from the germline V gene (reference sequence). CDR3 amino acids: CATSRASTDTQYF. CDR3 DNA: TGTGCCACCAGCAGAGCTAGCACAGATACGCAGTATTTT.

This chain joins TRBV7-9 and TRBJ1-2; 11 bases are a match to TRBD1. This CDR3 has 15 amino acids. The germline CDR1 and CDR2 sequences are SEHNR and FQNEAQ (reference sequence). V was clipped by 3 bases and J by 7 bases; unmatched bases: 7. The CDR3: CASSLSGQGAIGYTF. CDR3 sequence (DNA): TGTGCCAGCAGCTTGTCAGGACAGGGGGCGATTGGCTACACCTTC.

This clone was recorded a few times. The chain links TRBV4-3 to TRBJ1-1, with TRBD1 matching over 7 bases. The ends lost 4 bases at V and 2 bases at J; junction bases unmatched: 10. CDR3 length: 16 residues. The germline V gene has CDR1 LGHNA and CDR2 YSLEER. CDR3 sequence reads: CASSRSWGTDNTEAFF. CDR3 in DNA: TGCGCCAGCAGCCGAAGCTGGGGGACAGATAACACTGAAGCTTTCTTT.

The J gene is TRBJ1-6, the V gene TRBV7-2; 7 positions match TRBD1. Trimming at V came to 5 bases and at J to 7 bases, leaving 11 bases not matched to a gene. The CDR3 sequence is 16 residues long. The germline gives CDR1 SGHTA, CDR2 FQGNSA. The CDR3 nucleotides read TGTGCCAGCAGCCAGGACAGGCCCGATAACAATTCACCCCTCCACTTT. Protein: CASSQDRPDNNSPLHF.

This chain joins TRBV7-6 and TRBJ1-5; D is possibly TRBD1 (6 bases). The CDR3 is 15 amino acids. Germline CDR1 SGHVS, CDR2 FNYEAQ. V was pared by 2 bases and J by 4 bases, with 12 bases between. In DNA form, the CDR3 reads TGTGCCAGCAGCTTAATGCAGGGGTTGAATCAGCCCCAGCATTTT. Its translation is CASSLMQGLNQPQHF.

The V and J genes are TRBV7-3 and TRBJ2-3; D call uncertain. Germline lookup yields CDR1 SGHTA and CDR2 FQGTGA. V lost 3 bases to trimming and J lost 6 bases, with 10 bases between them. This CDR3 has 13 residues. CDR3 sequence (DNA): TGTGCCAGCAGCTTCGGAGTTGGGGATACGCAGTATTTT. The encoded protein is CASSFGVGDTQYF.

The gene calls are TRBV7-6 and TRBJ1-5; 12 bases line up with TRBD1. This CDR3 is built from 18 residues. Germline V CDR1 and CDR2: SGHVS, FNYEAQ. After removal of 6 bases from V and 1 base from J, the junction contained 10 bases not matched to a gene. DNA of the CDR3: TGTGCCAGCAGTTTTGGGACAGGGGGCGCGAAAAGCAATCAGCCCCAGCATTTT. It is translated as CASSFGTGGAKSNQPQHF.

This clone has just one count. The V gene is TRBV19, the J gene TRBJ1-1; D call uncertain. The germline V gene encodes CDR1 LNHDA and CDR2 SQIVND (reference sequence). The CDR3 is 15 residues long. V lost 1 base and J lost 5, with 14 bases in between. The CDR3 loop reads CASSIAEGSRTEAFF. CDR3 nucleotides: TGTGCCAGTAGTATAGCGGAGGGTAGTCGGACTGAAGCTTTCTTT.

Comment on this clone: Additional DNA sequences in this sample encode the identical CDR3. This chain joins TRBV5-4 and TRBJ2-1, with TRBD1 matching over 11 bases. The germline V gene has CDR1 SGHNT and CDR2 YYREEE (reference sequence). CDR3 length equals 15 residues. The ends lost 3 bases at V and 3 bases at J; junction bases unmatched: 2. The CDR3 loop reads CASSSGTGGYNEQFF. CDR3 in DNA: TGTGCCAGCAGCTCCGGGACAGGGGGCTACAATGAGCAGTTCTTC. Full variable domain (rest looked up from reference TRBV5-4 and TRBJ2-1): ETGVTQSPTHLIKTRGQQVTLRCSSQSGHNTVSWYQQALGQGPQFIFQYYREEENGRGNFPPRFSGLQFPNYSSELNVNALELDDSALYLCASSSGTGGYNEQFFGPGTRLTVL.

The chain couples TRBV12-3 or TRBV12-4 to TRBJ2-2; D is undetermined. Trimming took 5 bases from V and 6 from J, leaving 7 bases between them. This CDR3 is built from 12 residues. The CDR3 sequence is CASSREAGELFF. The CDR3 DNA reads TGTGCCAGCAGTCGAGAGGCCGGGGAGCTGTTTTTT.

This rearrangement joins TRBV27 to TRBJ1-1; D perhaps matches TRBD1 (6 bases). Trimming stripped 6 bases from V and 5 bases from J, with 22 bases between. The CDR3 loop spans 16 amino acids. Germline V gene sequence: CDR1 MNHEY, CDR2 SMNVEV (reference sequence). As DNA, the CDR3 is TGTGCCAGCAGCTCGTTACGACAGGAAGTGAGAACTGAAGCTTTCTTT. It is translated as CASSSLRQEVRTEAFF.

This rearrangement joins TRBV9 to TRBJ2-2; D is perhaps TRBD2 (5 bases). Between the trimmed V and J ends, which lost 3 bases and 6 bases, there was a span of 15 bases. CDR3 size: 15 residues. The germline CDR1 and CDR2 sequences are SGDLS and YYNGEE. The CDR3 region is CASSAHGDPAGELFF. CDR3 nucleotide sequence: TGTGCCAGCAGCGCTCACGGGGATCCTGCCGGGGAGCTGTTTTTT.

DNA of the CDR3: TGTGCCATCCATTGGGGGGTGCAACAGCCCCAGCATTTT. Translation gives CAIHWGVQQPQHF. This chain connects TRBV25-1 to TRBJ1-5; D possibly corresponds to TRBD1 (5 bases). Trimming removed 10 bases from V and 7 bases from J, with 17 bases in between. CDR3 size: 13 residues. CDR1 is MGHDK and CDR2 is SYGVNS in the germline V gene.

The V call is TRBV4-1, the J call TRBJ2-7; 13 nucleotides agree with TRBD2. Germline V CDR1 and CDR2: MGHRA, YSYEKL. This CDR3 is 17 amino acids long. The V gene end was trimmed by 3 bases and the J gene end by 3 bases; junction bases not matched to a gene: 8. The CDR3 region is CASSHATSGRSDYEQYF. CDR3 bases: TGCGCCAGCAGCCACGCGACTAGCGGGAGGTCCGACTACGAGCAGTACTTC.

The chain joins TRBV15 to TRBJ1-6; D is unresolved. With 4 bases removed from V and 6 bases from J, the gap between germline ends came to 16 bases. This CDR3 region has 16 residues. Per germline, CDR1 LNHNV and CDR2 YYDKDF (reference sequence). The CDR3 sequence: CATSILPVTGNSPLHF. The CDR3 DNA sequence: TGTGCCACCAGCATTTTACCGGTGACGGGTAATTCACCCCTCCACTTT.

V gene TRBV30 combines with J gene TRBJ2-3; D unclear. V shed 5 bases and J shed 5 bases, with 11 bases lying between them. CDR1 GTSNPN and CDR2 SVGIG come from the germline V gene (reference sequence). This CDR3 comprises 12 residues. This chain's CDR3 is CAWQRPGDTQYF. The CDR3 bases are TGTGCCTGGCAGCGACCGGGAGATACGCAGTATTTT.

This chain connects TRBV7-6 to TRBJ1-4; TRBD1 matches 7 bases. CDR1 SGHVS and CDR2 FNYEAQ come from the germline V gene. CDR3 length: 15 residues. V was pared by 4 bases and J by 7 bases, with 9 bases of the junction left unmatched. CDR3 in amino acids: CASSSTGVLSEKLFF. CDR3 bases: TGTGCCAGCAGCTCAACAGGGGTCCTCAGTGAAAAACTGTTTTTT.

The rearrangement joins TRBV27 to TRBJ2-1; 7 bases line up with TRBD2. This CDR3 is built from 15 residues. V was clipped by 6 bases and J by 0 bases; unmatched bases: 5. The V gene's germline CDR1 is MNHEY and CDR2 SMNVEV (reference sequence). The CDR3 region is CASRLGGSSYNEQFF. The CDR3 bases are TGTGCCAGCAGGTTGGGGGGGAGCTCCTACAATGAGCAGTTCTTC.

V gene TRBV5-1 combines with J gene TRBJ1-5, with 7 positions matching TRBD1. Germline CDR1 is SGHRS and CDR2 is YFSETQ. This CDR3 has 17 amino acids. J gave up 1 base and V 0 bases, and 7 bases lay outside the gene matches. The CDR3, as DNA: TGCGCCAGCAGCTTGGAAAACAGGGGAGGCAGCAATCAGCCCCAGCATTTT. This gives the protein CASSLENRGGSNQPQHF.

The CDR3 is CASGQDPGSPLHF. CDR3 DNA sequence: TGTGCCAGCGGACAGGACCCAGGATCACCCCTCCACTTT. The chain couples TRBV6-5 to TRBJ1-6; 7 nucleotides align to TRBD1. The CDR3 is made up of 13 amino acids. Germline CDR1 MNHEY, CDR2 SVGAGI. With 8 bases clipped from V and 10 bases from J, the junction kept 8 bases outside the gene matches.